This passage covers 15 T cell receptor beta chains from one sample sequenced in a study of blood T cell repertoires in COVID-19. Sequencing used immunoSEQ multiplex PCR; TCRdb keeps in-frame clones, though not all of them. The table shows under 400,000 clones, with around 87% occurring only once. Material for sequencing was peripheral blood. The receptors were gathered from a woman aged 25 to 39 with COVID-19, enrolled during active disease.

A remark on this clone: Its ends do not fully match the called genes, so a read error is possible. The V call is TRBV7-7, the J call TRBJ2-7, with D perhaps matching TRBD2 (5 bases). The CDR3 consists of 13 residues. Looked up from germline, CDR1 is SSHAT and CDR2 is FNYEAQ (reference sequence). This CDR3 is CASSLSREGEQYF. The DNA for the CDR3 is TGTGCTAGCAGCTTATCGAGAGAGGGCGAGCAGTACTTC.

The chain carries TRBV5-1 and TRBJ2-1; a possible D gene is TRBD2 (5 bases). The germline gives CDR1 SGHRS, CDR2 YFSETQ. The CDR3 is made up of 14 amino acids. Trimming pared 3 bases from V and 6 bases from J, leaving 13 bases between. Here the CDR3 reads CASSSGLNINEQFF. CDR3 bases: TGCGCCAGCAGCTCAGGACTTAACATCAATGAGCAGTTCTTC.

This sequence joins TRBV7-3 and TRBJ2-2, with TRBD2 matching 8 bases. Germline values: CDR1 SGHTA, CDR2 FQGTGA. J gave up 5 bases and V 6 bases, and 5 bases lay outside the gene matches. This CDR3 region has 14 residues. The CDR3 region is CASRTGGLTGELFF. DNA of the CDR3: TGTGCCAGCAGGACGGGAGGGTTGACCGGGGAGCTGTTTTTT.

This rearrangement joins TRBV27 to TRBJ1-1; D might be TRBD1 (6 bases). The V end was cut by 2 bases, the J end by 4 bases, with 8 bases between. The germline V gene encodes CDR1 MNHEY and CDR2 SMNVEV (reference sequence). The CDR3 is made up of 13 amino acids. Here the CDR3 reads CASSLIGGTEAFF. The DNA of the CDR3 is TGTGCCAGCAGTTTAATAGGGGGCACTGAAGCTTTCTTT.

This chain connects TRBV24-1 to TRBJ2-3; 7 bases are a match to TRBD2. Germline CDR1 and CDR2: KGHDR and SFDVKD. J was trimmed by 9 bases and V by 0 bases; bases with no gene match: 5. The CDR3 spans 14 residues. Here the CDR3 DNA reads TGTGCCACCAGTGATTTGCCTGCGGGAGACACGCAGTATTTT. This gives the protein CATSDLPAGDTQYF.

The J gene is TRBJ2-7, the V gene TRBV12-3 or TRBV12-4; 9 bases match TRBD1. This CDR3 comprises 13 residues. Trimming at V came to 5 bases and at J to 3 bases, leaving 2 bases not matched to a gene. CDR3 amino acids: CASSMTGGYEQYF. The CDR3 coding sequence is TGTGCCAGCAGTATGACAGGGGGCTACGAGCAGTACTTC.

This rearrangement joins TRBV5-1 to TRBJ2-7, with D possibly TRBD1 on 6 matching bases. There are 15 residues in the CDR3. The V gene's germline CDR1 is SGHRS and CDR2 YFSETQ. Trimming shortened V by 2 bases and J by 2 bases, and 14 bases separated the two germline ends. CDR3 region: CASSLVTGATYEQYF. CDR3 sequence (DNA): TGCGCCAGCAGCTTAGTGACAGGAGCCACCTACGAGCAGTACTTC.

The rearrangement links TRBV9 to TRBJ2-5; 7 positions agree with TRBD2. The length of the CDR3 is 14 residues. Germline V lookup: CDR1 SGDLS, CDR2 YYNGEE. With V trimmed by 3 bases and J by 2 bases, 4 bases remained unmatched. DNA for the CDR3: TGTGCCAGCAGCGCCGGGAGGTCTCAAGAGACCCAGTACTTC. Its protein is CASSAGRSQETQYF. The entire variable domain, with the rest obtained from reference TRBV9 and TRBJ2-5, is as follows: DSGVTQTPKHLITATGQRVTLRCSPRSGDLSVYWYQQSLDQGLQFLIQYYNGEERAKGNILERFSAQQFPDLHSELNLSSLELGDSALYFCASSAGRSQETQYFGPGTRLLVL.

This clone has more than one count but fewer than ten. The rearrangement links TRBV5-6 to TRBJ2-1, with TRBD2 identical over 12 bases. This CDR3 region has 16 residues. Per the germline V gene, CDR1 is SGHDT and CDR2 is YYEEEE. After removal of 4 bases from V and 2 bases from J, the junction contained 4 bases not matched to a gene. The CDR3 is CASSLRTSGTYNEQFF. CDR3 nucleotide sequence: TGTGCCAGCAGCCTGAGGACTAGCGGGACCTACAATGAGCAGTTCTTC.

The DNA of the CDR3 is TGCGCCAGCAGCCTTAGCGGAGGGGTTGCAGATACGCAGTATTTT. Translation: CASSLSGGVADTQYF. This rearrangement joins TRBV4-1 to TRBJ2-3, with D possibly being TRBD2 (6 bases). Trimming pared 4 bases from V and 4 bases from J, leaving 15 bases between. The CDR3 sequence is 15 residues long. Germline CDR1 and CDR2: MGHRA and YSYEKL.

This CDR3 is CASRGQGGTGELFF. The CDR3 DNA reads TGTGCCAGTAGGGGACAGGGAGGCACCGGGGAGCTGTTTTTT. V is TRBV19 and J is TRBJ2-2; TRBD1 matches 9 bases. Trimming cost V 6 bases and J 4 bases; bases outside gene matches: 3. The CDR3 length is 14 residues. Germline loops: CDR1 LNHDA, CDR2 SQIVND (reference sequence).

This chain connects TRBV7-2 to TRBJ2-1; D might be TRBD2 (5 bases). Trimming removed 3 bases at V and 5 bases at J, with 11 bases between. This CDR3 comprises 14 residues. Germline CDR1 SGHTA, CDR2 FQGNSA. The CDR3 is CASSFSRRNNEQFF. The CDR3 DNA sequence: TGTGCCAGCAGCTTTTCGAGGAGGAACAATGAGCAGTTCTTC.

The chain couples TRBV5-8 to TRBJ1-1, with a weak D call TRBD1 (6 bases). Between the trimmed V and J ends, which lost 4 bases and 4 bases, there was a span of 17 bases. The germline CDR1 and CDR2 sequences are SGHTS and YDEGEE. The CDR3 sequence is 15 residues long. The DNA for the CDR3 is TGTGCCAGCAGCCTGACACAGGGAGAGGGCACTGAAGCTTTCTTT. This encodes CASSLTQGEGTEAFF.

The CDR3 nucleotides read TGTGCCAGCAGACCCGGAAGCGGGAGCTACAATGAGCAGTTCTTC. Translated: CASRPGSGSYNEQFF. The chain recombines TRBV11-2 with TRBJ2-1; 8 nucleotides agree with TRBD2. Germline CDR1 and CDR2: SGHAT and FQNNGV. The CDR3 extends over 15 amino acids. The junction had 7 bases not matched to a gene; V was cut back by 6 bases and J by 3 bases.

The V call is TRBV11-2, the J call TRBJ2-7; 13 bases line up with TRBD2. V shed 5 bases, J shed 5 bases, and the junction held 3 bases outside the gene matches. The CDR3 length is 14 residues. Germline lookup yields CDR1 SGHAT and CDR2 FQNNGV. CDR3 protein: CASSIGLAGDEQYF. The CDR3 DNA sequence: TGTGCCAGCAGCATCGGACTAGCGGGAGACGAGCAGTACTTC.